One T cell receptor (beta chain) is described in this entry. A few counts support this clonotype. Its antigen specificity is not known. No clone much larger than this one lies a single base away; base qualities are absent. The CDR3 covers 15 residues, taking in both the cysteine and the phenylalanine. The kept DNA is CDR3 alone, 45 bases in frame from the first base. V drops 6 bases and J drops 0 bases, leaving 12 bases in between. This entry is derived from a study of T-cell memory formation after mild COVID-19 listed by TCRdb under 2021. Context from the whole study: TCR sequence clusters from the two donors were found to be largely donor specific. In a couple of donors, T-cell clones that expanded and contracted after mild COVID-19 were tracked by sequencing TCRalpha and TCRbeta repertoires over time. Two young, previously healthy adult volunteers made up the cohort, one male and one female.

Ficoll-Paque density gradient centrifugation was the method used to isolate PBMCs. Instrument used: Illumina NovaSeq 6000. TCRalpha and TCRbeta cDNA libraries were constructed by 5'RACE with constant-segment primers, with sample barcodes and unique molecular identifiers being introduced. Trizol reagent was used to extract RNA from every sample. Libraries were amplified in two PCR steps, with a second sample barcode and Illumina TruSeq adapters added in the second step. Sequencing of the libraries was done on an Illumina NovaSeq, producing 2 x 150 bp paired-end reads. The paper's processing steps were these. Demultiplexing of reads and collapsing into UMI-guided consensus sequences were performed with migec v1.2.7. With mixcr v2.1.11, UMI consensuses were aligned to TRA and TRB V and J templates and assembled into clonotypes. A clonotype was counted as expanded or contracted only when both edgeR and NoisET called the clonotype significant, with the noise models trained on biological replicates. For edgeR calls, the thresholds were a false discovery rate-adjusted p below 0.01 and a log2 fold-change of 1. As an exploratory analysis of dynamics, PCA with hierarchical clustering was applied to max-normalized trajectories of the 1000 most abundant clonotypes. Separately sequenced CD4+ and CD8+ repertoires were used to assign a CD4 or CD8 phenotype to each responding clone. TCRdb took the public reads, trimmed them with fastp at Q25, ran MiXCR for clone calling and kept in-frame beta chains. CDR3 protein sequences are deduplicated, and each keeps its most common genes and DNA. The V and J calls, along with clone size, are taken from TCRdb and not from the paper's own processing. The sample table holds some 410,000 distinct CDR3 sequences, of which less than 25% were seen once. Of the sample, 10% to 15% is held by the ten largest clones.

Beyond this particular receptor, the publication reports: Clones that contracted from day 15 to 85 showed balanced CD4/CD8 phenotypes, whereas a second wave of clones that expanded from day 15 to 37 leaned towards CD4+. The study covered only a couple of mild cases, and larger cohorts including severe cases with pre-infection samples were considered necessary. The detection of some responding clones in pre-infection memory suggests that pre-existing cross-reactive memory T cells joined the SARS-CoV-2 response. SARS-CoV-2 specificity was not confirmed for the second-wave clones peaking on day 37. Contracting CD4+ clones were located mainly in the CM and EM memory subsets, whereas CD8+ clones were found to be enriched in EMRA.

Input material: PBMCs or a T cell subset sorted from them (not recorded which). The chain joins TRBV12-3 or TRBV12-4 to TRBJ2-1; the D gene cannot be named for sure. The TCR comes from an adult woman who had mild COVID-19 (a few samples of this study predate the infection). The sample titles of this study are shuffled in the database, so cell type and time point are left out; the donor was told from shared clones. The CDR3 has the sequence CASRLTESSYNEQFF. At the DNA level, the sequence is TGTGCCAGCAGACTGACGGAGAGCTCCTACAATGAGCAGTTCTTC.